The next 2 T cell receptor beta chains were all read from a single sample in a study of blood T cell repertoires in COVID-19. The repertoire was sequenced with immunoSEQ multiplex PCR; TCRdb's copy has only in-frame clones and lacks some. The table includes about 66,000 clones, around 83% detected once. The sequencing input was peripheral blood. The receptors were gathered from a man aged 45-60 years with active COVID-19.

The genes are TRBV9 and TRBJ2-7; tentatively, D is TRBD1 (6 bases). This CDR3 has 14 amino acids. V lost 4 bases and J 2 bases, leaving 13 bases between the germline ends. Germline loops: CDR1 SGDLS, CDR2 YYNGEE. The CDR3 is CASSPWDKTYEQYF. CDR3 DNA: TGTGCCAGCAGCCCTTGGGACAAGACCTACGAGCAGTACTTC. Complete variable domain (other parts from reference TRBV9 and TRBJ2-7): DSGVTQTPKHLITATGQRVTLRCSPRSGDLSVYWYQQSLDQGLQFLIQYYNGEERAKGNILERFSAQQFPDLHSELNLSSLELGDSALYFCASSPWDKTYEQYFGPGTRLTVT.

The gene calls are TRBV5-6 and TRBJ1-6; 10 bases agree with TRBD1. Germline CDR1 and CDR2: SGHDT and YYEEEE. V gave up 0 bases and J gave up 14 bases; unmatched junction bases: 17. This CDR3 spans 18 amino acids. In DNA form, the CDR3 reads TGTGCCAGCAGCTTGGAATCCTTACGGGACAGGGGCTACGGGGCCCTCCACTTT. Encoded protein: CASSLESLRDRGYGALHF. Full variable domain (missing parts from reference TRBV5-6 and TRBJ1-6): DAGVTQSPTHLIKTRGQQVTLRCSPKSGHDTVSWYQQALGQGPQFIFQYYEEEERQRGNFPDRFSGHQFPNYSSELNVNALLLGDSALYLCASSLESLRDRGYGALHFGNGTRLTVT.